This TCR beta chain originates from a study of molecular identifiers for immune sequencing clone quantification. Study in general: Across replicate runs, RNA obtained from around 20,000 or 100,000 naive CD8 cells was divided into five, with four undergoing sequencing.

Libraries from naive CD8 cells were generated from roughly 18,000 to 920,000 sorted cells (with 10%, 30% or 50% RNA). Germline CDR1 SGHNT, CDR2 YYREEE (reference sequence). After removal of 1 base from V and 3 bases from J, the junction contained 14 bases not matched to a gene. The CDR3 is 19 residues long. This clonotype was picked up many times. TCRdb reanalysed the PCR reads using MiXCR and keeps one entry per CDR3 protein. The repertoire includes around 460,000 distinct CDR3 sequences, about a fifth of them detected once, and 0.7% to 1% sits in the top ten. The chain is built from TRBV5-4 and TRBJ2-3; 10 bases agree with TRBD2. The TCR sequence derives from a human donor in good health. Some libraries in this study had Jurkat cell RNA spiked in. Sample: naive CD8+ T cells from blood, with Jurkat cell RNA spiked in. Subset reported: FACS-sorted CD8+CD4-CCR7+CD45RA+ naive T cells. The CDR3 DNA reads as TGTGCCAGCAGCTTGTCGGCTAGCGGGGGCTCGGCTATTACAGATACGCAGTATTTT. This translates into CASSLSASGGSAITDTQYF.